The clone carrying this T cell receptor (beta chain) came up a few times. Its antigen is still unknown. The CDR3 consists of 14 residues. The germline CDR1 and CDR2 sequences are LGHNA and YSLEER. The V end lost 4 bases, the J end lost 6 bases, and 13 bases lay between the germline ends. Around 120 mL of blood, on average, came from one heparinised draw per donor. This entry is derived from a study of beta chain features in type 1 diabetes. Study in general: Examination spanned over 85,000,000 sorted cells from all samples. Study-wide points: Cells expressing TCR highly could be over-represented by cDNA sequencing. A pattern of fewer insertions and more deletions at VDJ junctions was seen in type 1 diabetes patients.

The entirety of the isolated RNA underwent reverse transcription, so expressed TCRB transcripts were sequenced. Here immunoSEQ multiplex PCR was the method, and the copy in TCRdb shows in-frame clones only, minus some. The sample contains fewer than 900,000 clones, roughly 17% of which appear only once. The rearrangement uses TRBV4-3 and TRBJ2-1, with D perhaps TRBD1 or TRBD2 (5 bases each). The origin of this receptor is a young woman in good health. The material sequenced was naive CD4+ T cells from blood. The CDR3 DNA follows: TGCGCCAGCAGCCTCCGAGGGGTAGGCAATGAGCAGTTCTTC. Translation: CASSLRGVGNEQFF.